This section outlines one T cell receptor (beta chain) sequence together with its context. Method: immunoSEQ multiplex PCR; TCRdb's copy keeps in-frame clones and lacks some. The data contain 110,000 or so clones, about nine tenths of them singletons. The source of the sample is a study of blood T cell repertoires in COVID-19. Between the trimmed V and J ends, which lost 4 bases and 8 bases, there was a span of 10 bases. The CDR3 is 13 residues long. The germline gives CDR1 SGHNT, CDR2 YYREEE (reference sequence). The source of this sequence is a human donor in a cohort sampled during active COVID-19. The sample comprised peripheral blood. The chain has TRBV5-4 and TRBJ1-6; D possibly corresponds to TRBD1 (5 bases). This CDR3 is CASSAVTDSPLHF. The CDR3 DNA reads as TGTGCCAGCAGCGCCGTGACAGATTCACCCCTCCACTTT.